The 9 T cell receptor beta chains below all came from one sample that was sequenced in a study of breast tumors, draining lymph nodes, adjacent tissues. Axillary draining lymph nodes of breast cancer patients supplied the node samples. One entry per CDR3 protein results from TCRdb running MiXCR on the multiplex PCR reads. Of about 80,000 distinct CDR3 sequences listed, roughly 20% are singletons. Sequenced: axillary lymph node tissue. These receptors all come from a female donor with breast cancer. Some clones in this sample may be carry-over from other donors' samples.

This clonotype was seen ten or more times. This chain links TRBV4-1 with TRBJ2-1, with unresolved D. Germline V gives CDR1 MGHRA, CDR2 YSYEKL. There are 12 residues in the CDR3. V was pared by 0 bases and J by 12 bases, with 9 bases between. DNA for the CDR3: TGCGCCAGCAGCCAAGAGGAAGGTTGGCAGTTCTTC. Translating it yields CASSQEEGWQFF.

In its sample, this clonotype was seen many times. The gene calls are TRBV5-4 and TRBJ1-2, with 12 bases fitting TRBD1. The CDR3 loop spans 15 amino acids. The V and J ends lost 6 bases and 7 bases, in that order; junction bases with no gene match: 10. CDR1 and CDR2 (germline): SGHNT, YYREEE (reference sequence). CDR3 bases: TGTGCCAGCAAAACTCCGGGACAGGGGGCAGGTGGCTACACCTTC. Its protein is CASKTPGQGAGGYTF.

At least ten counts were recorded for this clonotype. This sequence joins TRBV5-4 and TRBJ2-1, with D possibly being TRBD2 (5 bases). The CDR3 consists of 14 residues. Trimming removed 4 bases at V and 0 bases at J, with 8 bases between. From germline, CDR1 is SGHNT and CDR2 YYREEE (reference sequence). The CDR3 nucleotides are TGTGCCAGCAGCGGGAGTCTCTCCTACAATGAGCAGTTCTTC. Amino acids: CASSGSLSYNEQFF.

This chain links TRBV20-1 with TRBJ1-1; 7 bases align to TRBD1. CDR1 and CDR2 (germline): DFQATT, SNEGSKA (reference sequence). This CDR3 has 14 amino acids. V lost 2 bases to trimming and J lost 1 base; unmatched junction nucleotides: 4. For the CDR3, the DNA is TGCAGTGCTAGAAAAGACAGGGCGAACACTGAAGCTTTCTTT. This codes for CSARKDRANTEAFF.

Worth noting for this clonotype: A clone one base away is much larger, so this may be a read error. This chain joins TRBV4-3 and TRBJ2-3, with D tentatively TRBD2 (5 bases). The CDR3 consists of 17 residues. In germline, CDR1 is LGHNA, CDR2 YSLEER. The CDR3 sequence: CTSSPRGISASLNTQYF. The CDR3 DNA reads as TGCACCAGCAGCCCCCGGGGAATTAGCGCCTCTCTGAATACGCAGTATTTT.

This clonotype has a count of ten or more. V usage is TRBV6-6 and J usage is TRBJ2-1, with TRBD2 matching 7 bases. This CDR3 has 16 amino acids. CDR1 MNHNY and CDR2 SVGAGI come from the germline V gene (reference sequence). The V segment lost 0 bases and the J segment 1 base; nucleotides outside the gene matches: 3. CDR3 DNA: TGTGCCAGCAGTTACTCGATGCGGGAGTCCTACAATGAGCAGTTCTTC. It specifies CASSYSMRESYNEQFF.

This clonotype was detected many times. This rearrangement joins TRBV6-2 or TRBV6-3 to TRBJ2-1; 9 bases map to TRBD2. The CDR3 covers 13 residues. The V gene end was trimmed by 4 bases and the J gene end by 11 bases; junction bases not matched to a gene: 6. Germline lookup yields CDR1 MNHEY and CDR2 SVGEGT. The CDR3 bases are TGTGCCAGCAGTTTCACCGGACTAGCGAAGCAGTTCTTC. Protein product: CASSFTGLAKQFF.

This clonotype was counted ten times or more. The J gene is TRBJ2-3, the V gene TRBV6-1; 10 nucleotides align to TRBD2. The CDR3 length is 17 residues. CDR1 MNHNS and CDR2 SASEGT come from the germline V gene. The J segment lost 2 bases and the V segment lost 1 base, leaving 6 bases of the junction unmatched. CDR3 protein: CASSEGWTSGNTDTQYF. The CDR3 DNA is TGTGCCAGCAGTGAAGGGTGGACTAGCGGAAACACAGATACGCAGTATTTT.

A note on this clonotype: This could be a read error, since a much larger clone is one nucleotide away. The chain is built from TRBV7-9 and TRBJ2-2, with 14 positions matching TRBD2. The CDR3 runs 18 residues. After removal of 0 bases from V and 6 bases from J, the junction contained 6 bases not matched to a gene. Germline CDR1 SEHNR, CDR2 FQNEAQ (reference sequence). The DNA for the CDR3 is TGTGCCAGCAGCTTAGCGGGCGGACTAGCGGGAGGCGCCGGGGAGCTGTTTTTT. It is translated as CASSLAGGLAGGAGELFF. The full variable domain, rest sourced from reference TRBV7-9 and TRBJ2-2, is DTGVSQNPRHKITKRGQNVTFRCDPISEHNRLYWYRQTLGQGPEFLTYFQNEAQLEKSRLLSDRFSAERPKGSFSTLEIQRTEQGDSAMYLCASSLAGGLAGGAGELFFGEGSRLTVL.